This T cell receptor (beta chain) was profiled in a study of shared clonotypes between healthy human individuals. Each sample came from a Caucasian adult donor living in Nashville, Tennessee. Turning to this clone: Its antigen is not known.

From germline, CDR1 is SGHDT and CDR2 YYEEEE. Trimming at V came to 2 bases and at J to 3 bases, leaving 13 bases not matched to a gene. The CDR3 runs to 17 residues. Regarding the study as a whole: The naive CD4 repertoires of a handful of donors were compared, and about 5% of clonotypes were shared. Exclusively blood specimens were collected; tissue repertoires likely differ.

Clones were sequenced by immunoSEQ multiplex PCR, and TCRdb holds only the in-frame ones, with some missing. The sample lists 2,500,000 or so clones; 93% were seen once. This receptor was obtained from a young man in good health. Some clones in this sample may be carry-over from other donors' samples. Sequencing input: naive CD4+ T cells from PBMCs. Subset in this sample: CD45RA+ positively selected. The chain couples TRBV5-6 to TRBJ2-7; 8 positions agree with TRBD2. The DNA of the CDR3 is TGTGCCAGCAGCTTACCCCTCACTAGCGGTAGACACTACGAGCAGTACTTC. Residues: CASSLPLTSGRHYEQYF.